Listed here are 18 T cell receptor beta chains from one sample, sequenced in a study of PD-L1 blockade in urothelial cancer. Measured with immunoSEQ multiplex PCR; TCRdb has only the in-frame clones, and not every one. This sample carries over 14,000 clones, over 75% of them seen once, and the ten largest clones take about 15%. The starting material was PBMCs, obtained around atezolizumab (anti-PD-L1) treatment. The source of these receptors is a man between 65 and 80 years old with urothelial cancer.

The gene calls are TRBV18 and TRBJ1-1; D is unclear. The V end lost 3 bases, the J end lost 0 bases, and 2 bases lay between the germline ends. Germline V gene data show CDR1 as KGHSH and CDR2 as LQKENI. CDR3 length: 12 amino acids. The CDR3 is CASSPMNTEAFF. In nucleotides, the CDR3 is TGTGCCAGCTCACCTATGAACACTGAAGCTTTCTTT.

The chain carries TRBV15 and TRBJ1-1; weak D call: TRBD1 (6 bases). The CDR3 loop spans 12 amino acids. Germline loops: CDR1 LNHNV, CDR2 YYDKDF (reference sequence). V shed 3 bases and J shed 11 bases, with 13 bases lying between them. CDR3 region: CATSSSGGNAFF. CDR3 bases: TGTGCCACCAGCAGTTCGGGGGGCAATGCTTTCTTT.

The gene calls are TRBV5-1 and TRBJ2-3; maybe TRBD1 (6 bases). The CDR3 totals 15 residues. The V end was cut by 4 bases, the J end by 2 bases, with 14 bases between. Germline V gene sequence: CDR1 SGHRS, CDR2 YFSETQ. CDR3 loop: CASSETTGTTDTQYF. CDR3 nucleotide sequence: TGCGCCAGCAGCGAGACGACAGGAACCACAGATACGCAGTATTTT.

The chain has TRBV5-1 and TRBJ2-7; TRBD2 is a possible D gene (5 bases). This CDR3 is 14 amino acids long. V gave up 5 bases and J gave up 0 bases, with 12 bases separating them. CDR1 is SGHRS, CDR2 YFSETQ, per germline. CDR3 protein: CASRPGSSSYEQYF. CDR3 bases: TGCGCCAGCAGACCGGGATCCAGCTCCTACGAGCAGTACTTC.

V is TRBV7-9 and J is TRBJ1-1, with 11 bases aligning to TRBD1. Trimming took 4 bases from V and 4 from J; bases not matched to a gene: 5. There are 15 residues in the CDR3. Germline assignment: CDR1 SEHNR and CDR2 FQNEAQ (reference sequence). Here the CDR3 reads CASSWTGGYGTEAFF. CDR3 sequence (DNA): TGTGCCAGCAGCTGGACAGGGGGCTATGGCACTGAAGCTTTCTTT.

J is TRBJ2-2 and V is TRBV30; 12 nucleotides agree with TRBD2. V trimming: 3 bases; J trimming: 6 bases; junction bases outside the gene matches: 5. Germline loops: CDR1 GTSNPN, CDR2 SVGIG (reference sequence). The CDR3 extends over 15 amino acids. The CDR3 loop is CAWRVLAGGAGELFF. DNA of the CDR3: TGTGCCTGGAGGGTCCTAGCGGGGGGGGCCGGGGAGCTGTTTTTT.

The chain carries TRBV19 and TRBJ1-5, with D perhaps TRBD1 (5 bases). The CDR3 consists of 17 residues. Germline V gene lookup returns CDR1 LNHDA and CDR2 SQIVND (reference sequence). The V and J ends lost 1 base and 2 bases respectively, with 15 bases between them. CDR3 protein: CASSIVARGIGNQPQHF. The DNA of the CDR3 is TGTGCCAGTAGTATAGTGGCTAGGGGAATCGGCAATCAGCCCCAGCATTTT.

The chain links TRBV4-1 to TRBJ2-7, with 9 bases aligning to TRBD1. From germline, CDR1 is MGHRA and CDR2 YSYEKL. Unmatched junction bases numbered 7, after V lost 4 bases and J lost 3 bases. The CDR3 covers 15 residues. The CDR3 protein is CASSRTGGVGYEQYF. CDR3 nucleotides: TGCGCCAGCAGCCGCACAGGGGGCGTTGGCTACGAGCAGTACTTC.

V usage is TRBV7-9 and J usage is TRBJ2-7; TRBD1 agrees at 9 bases. After removal of 4 bases from V and 5 bases from J, the junction contained 0 bases not matched to a gene. CDR1 is SEHNR and CDR2 is FQNEAQ in the germline V gene (reference sequence). This CDR3 is 12 amino acids long. The CDR3 region has the DNA TGTGCCAGCAGCTGGACAGGGGACGAGCAGTACTTC. Its translation: CASSWTGDEQYF.

This rearrangement joins TRBV19 to TRBJ2-6; unclear D gene. The germline V gene has CDR1 LNHDA and CDR2 SQIVND (reference sequence). There are 14 residues in the CDR3. V was shortened by 5 bases and J by 4 bases, with 9 bases between the two germline ends. This CDR3 reads CASSPLGGANVLTF. CDR3 sequence (DNA): TGTGCCAGTAGTCCGCTAGGAGGGGCCAACGTCCTGACTTTC.

V and J are TRBV14 and TRBJ2-3; 7 bases match TRBD2. CDR1 and CDR2 (germline): SGHDN, FVKESK. Trimming took 3 bases from V and 2 from J; bases not matched to a gene: 5. There are 15 residues in the CDR3. The CDR3 is CASSQLGGNTDTQYF. The CDR3, as DNA: TGTGCCAGCAGCCAGCTCGGGGGGAACACAGATACGCAGTATTTT.

The chain has TRBV5-1 and TRBJ2-7; 11 bases agree with TRBD1. The germline gives CDR1 SGHRS, CDR2 YFSETQ. The CDR3 loop spans 15 amino acids. The ends lost 1 base at V and 2 bases at J; junction bases unmatched: 2. The CDR3 bases are TGCGCCAGCAGCTTGATGGGACAGGGGGCCTACGAGCAGTACTTC. This gives the protein CASSLMGQGAYEQYF.

The rearrangement uses TRBV19 and TRBJ1-1; D is perhaps TRBD1 (6 bases). Germline CDR1 reads LNHDA; CDR2 reads SQIVND (reference sequence). Trimming took off 5 bases at V and 4 bases at J, with 14 bases between the two ends. This CDR3 has 14 amino acids. The DNA of the CDR3 is TGTGCCAGTAGTGGTCAGGGGTCCGGCACTGAAGCTTTCTTT. Translation: CASSGQGSGTEAFF.

This chain joins TRBV28 and TRBJ2-1; TRBD2 matches 8 bases. The CDR3 is 16 residues long. From germline, CDR1 is MDHEN and CDR2 SYDVKM. Losses at the gene ends were 6 bases for V and 0 bases for J; bases not matched to a gene: 7. The CDR3 coding sequence is TGTGCCAGCAGCCTTGGGCGGGGGGCCTCCTACAATGAGCAGTTCTTC. Translation: CASSLGRGASYNEQFF.

This sequence joins TRBV28 and TRBJ1-1, with a tentative D call TRBD1 (6 bases). The V end lost 3 bases, the J end lost 0 bases, and 14 bases lay between the germline ends. From germline, CDR1 is MDHEN and CDR2 SYDVKM. The CDR3 length is 16 residues. This CDR3 is CASSFQATGLNTEAFF. The DNA for the CDR3 is TGTGCCAGCAGTTTCCAGGCGACAGGCCTGAACACTGAAGCTTTCTTT.

V usage is TRBV5-5 and J usage is TRBJ2-1; 8 nucleotides agree with TRBD1. CDR1 is SGHKS and CDR2 is YYEKEE in the germline V gene (reference sequence). Trimming took 3 bases from V and 12 from J; bases not matched to a gene: 17. The CDR3 has 16 residues. The CDR3 sequence is CASSSLAGQGVEGQFF. The CDR3 region has the DNA TGTGCCAGCAGCTCCCTCGCTGGACAGGGCGTGGAGGGGCAGTTCTTC.

V usage is TRBV5-6 and J usage is TRBJ1-2, with 11 bases identical to TRBD1. Germline CDR1 is SGHDT and CDR2 is YYEEEE. Trimming removed 5 bases from V and 1 base from J; junction bases left unmatched: 13. The CDR3 has 18 residues. The CDR3 here is CASSFSLGTGGSNYGYTF. CDR3 nucleotide sequence: TGTGCCAGCAGTTTTTCGCTGGGGACAGGGGGGAGTAACTATGGCTACACCTTC.

This rearrangement joins TRBV5-1 to TRBJ2-2; perhaps TRBD1 as D (5 bases). CDR1 and CDR2 from the germline V gene are SGHRS and YFSETQ. V was shortened by 1 base and J by 4 bases, with 20 bases between the two germline ends. The CDR3 contains 18 residues. The CDR3 nucleotides read TGCGCCAGCAGCTTGACGTGGTCAAGGGGCGGTGGCACCGGGGAGCTGTTTTTT. Translation gives CASSLTWSRGGGTGELFF. The full variable domain, its missing parts supplied by reference TRBV5-1 and TRBJ2-2, is KAGVTQTPRYLIKTRGQQVTLSCSPISGHRSVSWYQQTPGQGLQFLFEYFSETQRNKGNFPGRFSGRQFSNSRSEMNVSTLELGDSALYLCASSLTWSRGGGTGELFFGEGSRLTVL.